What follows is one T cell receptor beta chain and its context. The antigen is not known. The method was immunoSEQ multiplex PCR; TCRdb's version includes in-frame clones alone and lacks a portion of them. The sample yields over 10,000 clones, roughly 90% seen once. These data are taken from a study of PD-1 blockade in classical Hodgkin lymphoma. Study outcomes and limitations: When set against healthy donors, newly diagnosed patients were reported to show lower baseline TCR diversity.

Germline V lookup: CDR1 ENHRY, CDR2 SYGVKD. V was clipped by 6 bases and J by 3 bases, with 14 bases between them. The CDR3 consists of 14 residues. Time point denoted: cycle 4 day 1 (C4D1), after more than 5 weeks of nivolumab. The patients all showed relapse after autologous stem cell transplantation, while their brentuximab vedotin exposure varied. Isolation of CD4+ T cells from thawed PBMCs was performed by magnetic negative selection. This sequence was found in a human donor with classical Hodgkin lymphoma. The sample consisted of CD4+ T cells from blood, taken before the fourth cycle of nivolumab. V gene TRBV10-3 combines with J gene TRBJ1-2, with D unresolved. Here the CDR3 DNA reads TGTGCCATCAGGGTCCAAGGACGAGACTATGGCTACACCTTC. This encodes CAIRVQGRDYGYTF.